This T cell receptor delta chain originates from a study of human gamma delta and Vdelta1 T cells (dated by TCRdb to the late 2010s). Background for the entire study: Delta One T cells, Vd1+ gamma-delta T cells, were investigated in the study as cytotoxic effectors against acute myeloid leukemia. Findings and caveats that apply to the study as a whole: According to the report, Delta One T cells were polyclonal and showed broad cytotoxic targeting of acute myeloid leukemia.

Via the germline V gene, CDR1 is TSWWSYY and CDR2 QGS. Germline trimming amounts to 4 bases on V and 3 bases on J, with 30 as the count of junction bases outside the gene matches. Inclusive of the bounding cysteine and phenylalanine, the CDR3 is 23 residues long. Only the CDR3 part of the read is kept: 69 bases, read in frame from the first base. Libraries were prepared through PCR. Sequencing took place on an Illumina MiSeq. Clones were re-identified by TCRdb from the public reads with CATT, and rows with the same DNA were merged. This sample holds fewer than 15,000 delta-chain clones; roughly 53% were observed only once. The ten largest clones take up less than 1.6% of the sample. This clone registers as medium-sized (0.01 to 0.1%) within its sample. No cognate antigen has been identified for it. No much larger clonotype is one base removed from it; base qualities were not supplied.

The receptor chain draws on TRDV1 and TRDJ1; 9 central nucleotides agree with TRDD2. The sequence was obtained from a human donor in good health. The sequencing input was Vdelta1 gamma-delta T cells from blood grown in culture (DOT cells). This sample's cell subset or site label indicates: Delta One T cells, in vitro expanded/differentiated Vd1+ gamma-delta T cells. The base sequence is TGTGCTCTTGGGGGAACCCGGCCTTCCTACGGTTGGGGGACTCCAGGAGAGGCCGATAAACTCATCTTT. This yields the protein CALGGTRPSYGWGTPGEADKLIF.